This T cell receptor beta chain derives from a study of T cell responses to AZD1222 COVID-19 vaccine. Sequencing used immunoSEQ multiplex PCR; TCRdb keeps in-frame clones, though not all of them. This table has about 110,000 clones, about 82% appearing once. The CDR3 has 15 amino acids. Germline loops: CDR1 LNHDA, CDR2 SQIVND (reference sequence). Trimming cost V 4 bases and J 6 bases, with 18 bases left between them. Specimen: peripheral blood, collected on day 0 of AZD1222 vaccination. This chain links TRBV19 with TRBJ1-2; D possibly corresponds to TRBD1 (5 bases). The sequence came from an adult in good health. The CDR3 sequence: CASSTRDGLWNGYTF. CDR3 nucleotide sequence: TGTGCCAGTAGTACCCGGGACGGGCTGTGGAATGGCTACACCTTC.